The 5 T cell receptor beta chains below come from one sample, sequenced in a study of response to subunit inactivated influenza vaccine. TCRdb passed the RT-PCR reads through MiXCR, listing each CDR3 protein once. This table has about 480,000 distinct CDR3 sequences, 10% to 15% appearing once. The specimen was PBMCs from blood, collected about 40 days after vaccination. The receptors shown here come from a man in his fifties or sixties who received an inactivated influenza vaccine.

This sequence joins TRBV11-2 and TRBJ2-5; weak D call: TRBD2 (5 bases). Between the trimmed V and J ends, which lost 1 base and 6 bases, there was a span of 12 bases. CDR1 is SGHAT and CDR2 is FQNNGV in the germline V gene. The CDR3 consists of 14 residues. CDR3 protein: CASSLVPGSQTQYF. The CDR3 DNA reads TGTGCCAGCAGCTTAGTGCCGGGGTCCCAGACCCAGTACTTC.

A few counts support this clonotype. V is TRBV4-3 and J is TRBJ2-7; 10 bases are a match to TRBD1. The J segment lost 4 bases and the V segment lost 5 bases, leaving 8 bases of the junction unmatched. This CDR3 has 15 residues. From germline, CDR1 is LGHNA and CDR2 YSLEER. This CDR3 reads CASSKGGTGEYEQYF. CDR3 DNA: TGCGCCAGCAGCAAAGGGGGGACAGGGGAATACGAGCAGTACTTC.

This clonotype was detected ten times or more. The chain has TRBV10-3 and TRBJ2-5, with TRBD1 identical over 9 bases. J gave up 9 bases and V 2 bases, and 13 bases lay outside the gene matches. The length of the CDR3 is 16 residues. Germline-derived CDR1 and CDR2 are ENHRY and SYGVKD. The CDR3 spells CAISEGTGRTKSPQYF. DNA of the CDR3: TGTGCCATCAGTGAGGGGACAGGGCGTACTAAGAGTCCCCAGTACTTC.

This clonotype has just a few counts. The genes are TRBV6-1 and TRBJ1-1; D remains unclear. The CDR3 loop spans 14 amino acids. Germline-derived CDR1 and CDR2 are MNHNS and SASEGT. The V and J ends lost 5 bases and 1 base respectively, with 11 bases between them. The CDR3, as DNA: TGTGCCAGCAGTCCCCGACGCAGGAACACTGAAGCTTTCTTT. Translation gives CASSPRRRNTEAFF.

This chain joins TRBV2 and TRBJ2-2; unclear D gene. The germline gives CDR1 SNHLY, CDR2 FYNNEI. This CDR3 region has 14 residues. V was pared by 1 base and J by 8 bases, with 11 bases between. The CDR3: CASSEGPWRGELFF. Here the CDR3 DNA reads TGTGCCAGCAGTGAAGGGCCCTGGCGTGGGGAGCTGTTTTTT.